This record covers a single TCR beta chain. Just one base apart from a much larger clone, this may be a read error. The CDR3 end shows no conserved phenylalanine or tryptophan, and so a read error is likely. The V gene end was trimmed by 3 bases and the J gene end by 4 bases; junction bases not matched to a gene: 6. CDR3 length: 14 residues. Germline CDR1 is DFQATT and CDR2 is SNEGSKA (reference sequence). This sample is part of a study of tumor and adjacent non-tumor tissue in lung cancer. The template was RNA from unsorted bulk tissue. Three rounds of nested PCR, following a modified ARM-PCR protocol, produced the TCRbeta library. TCRdb reprocessed the multiplex PCR reads with MiXCR, giving one entry per CDR3 protein. Here the sample spans 90,000 to 110,000 distinct CDR3 sequences, more than 60% being singletons.

The chain combines TRBV20-1 with TRBJ1-2; 9 bases fit TRBD1. The TCR comes from a woman aged 55-70 years with non-small cell lung cancer. The source material was lung tumor tissue. The CDR3 bases are TGCAGTGCTAGGCCCCCGGGACAGGGCTATGGCTACACCTTA. Translation gives CSARPPGQGYGYTL.